This TCR beta chain appears in the sequencing data of a study of blood T cell repertoires in COVID-19. Study as a whole: Sources were T cells, B-cell-depleted T cells, or PBMCs; the material itself was cDNA or gDNA.

Authors' methods: The authors estimated nucleated cell counts from reference gene primer amplification. Some clones are missing from TCRdb's copy, which holds only in-frame ones; the method was immunoSEQ multiplex PCR. The V and J calls and clone size were taken over from that table, and D and trimming were inferred from the DNA. Here the sample spans tens of thousands of clones, over 70% being singletons. V dropped 2 bases and J dropped 0; count of bases not matched to a gene: 3. CDR1 and CDR2 (germline): MNHEY, SVGEGT. CDR3 size: 17 residues. Sequenced material: peripheral blood. The clonotype was recovered from an elderly man with acute or convalescent COVID-19. The chain carries TRBV6-2 or TRBV6-3 and TRBJ2-3; TRBD2 aligns across 12 bases. DNA for the CDR3: TGTGCCAGCAGTTACCCCGGGACTAGCGGGAGCACAGATACGCAGTATTTT. Translating gives CASSYPGTSGSTDTQYF.